This T cell receptor (beta chain) comes out of a study of cytomegalovirus exposure and HLA in healthy donors. Points from the study as a whole: A classifier reportedly called cytomegalovirus status with high sensitivity and specificity.

The PCR used 60 Vbeta and 13 Jbeta primers. Repertoires were generated with immunoSEQ multiplex PCR, while TCRdb's copy carries only in-frame clones and drops some. The top ten hold approximately 5.1% of the sample, which has under 200,000 clones, around 80% seen once. Healthy bone marrow donors made up the cohort. On this clone itself: The antigen remains undetermined.

Germline values: CDR1 MNHEY, CDR2 SMNVEV (reference sequence). There are 15 residues in the CDR3. Losses at the gene ends were 4 bases for V and 4 bases for J; bases not matched to a gene: 6. Material: PBMCs. This chain connects TRBV27 to TRBJ2-2; 7 nucleotides align to TRBD1. This receptor was identified in a man aged 40-55 years in good health and CMV-seronegative. The CDR3 spells CASSYRQGATGELFF. DNA of the CDR3: TGTGCCAGCAGTTATCGACAGGGTGCCACCGGGGAGCTGTTTTTT.